Listed below are T cell receptor beta chains from one sample, sequenced in a study of T-cell memory formation after mild COVID-19. TCRdb recomputed calls from the 5' RACE reads with MiXCR, one row per CDR3 protein. The sample consists of approximately 350,000 distinct CDR3 sequences, roughly an eighth of them appearing once. The material sequenced was PBMCs or a T cell subset sorted from them (not recorded which). The receptors shown here come from a man between 18 and 35 years old who had mild COVID-19 (a few samples of this study predate the infection). Cell type and time point are not known. The CDR3 runs from the conserved cysteine through the conserved F or W. A D gene is named only where the DNA matches it firmly. Clone sizes are given selectively: once, few, many, or a class where the clone is expanded.

d_call clone_size j_call v_call cdr3_aa cdr3_nt
TRBD1 few TRBJ2-7 TRBV18 CASSPSQGAYEQYF TGTGCCAGCTCACCGTCGCAGGGGGCTTACGAGCAGTACTTC
TRBD1 few TRBJ1-5 TRBV6-2/TRBV6-3 CASRDRTSGNQPQHF TGTGCCAGCAGGGACAGGACTTCGGGCAATCAGCCCCAGCATTTT
- - TRBJ2-3 TRBV18 CASSQTPEGPDTQYF TGTGCCAGCTCACAGACCCCAGAAGGTCCAGATACGCAGTATTTT
TRBD1 - TRBJ2-1 TRBV19 CASSMGDQGALVF TGTGCCAGTAGTATGGGGGACCAGGGGGCCCTCGTCTTC
- - TRBJ1-4 TRBV7-9 CASSRAAGGVEKLFF TGTGCCAGCAGCCGCGCTGCGGGGGGAGTTGAAAAACTGTTTTTT
TRBD1 - TRBJ1-5 TRBV24-1 CATSDWDSGRNQPQHF TGTGCCACCAGTGACTGGGACAGTGGGCGCAATCAGCCCCAGCATTTT
- - TRBJ1-3 TRBV7-9 CASSFGVLSGNTIYF TGTGCCAGCAGCTTCGGAGTTCTCTCTGGAAACACCATATATTTT
- - TRBJ2-2 TRBV24-1 CATSKENTGELFF TGTGCCACCTCTAAGGAGAATACCGGGGAGCTGTTTTTT
- few TRBJ1-2 TRBV5-1 CASSLVTWGVNYGYTF TGCGCCAGCAGCTTGGTTACCTGGGGGGTGAACTATGGCTACACCTTC
TRBD1 - TRBJ1-2 TRBV11-2 CASSRPLGQGSYGYTF TGTGCCAGCAGCCGGCCACTGGGACAGGGCTCCTATGGCTACACCTTC
- - TRBJ2-4 TRBV7-3 CASSPRENIQYF TGTGCCAGCAGCCCCAGAGAAAACATTCAGTACTTC
TRBD1 - TRBJ2-2 TRBV2 CASKYRDSTGELFF TGTGCCAGCAAGTACCGGGACAGCACCGGGGAGCTGTTTTTT
- - TRBJ1-4 TRBV6-2/TRBV6-3 CASSPTAEKLFF TGTGCCAGCAGTCCCACGGCGGAAAAACTGTTTTTT
- - TRBJ2-3 TRBV11-2 CASSGGWADTQYF TGTGCCAGCAGCGGAGGGTGGGCAGATACGCAGTATTTT
- - TRBJ2-6 TRBV6-6 CASSGGGGANVLTF TGTGCCAGCAGTGGAGGCGGTGGGGCCAACGTCCTGACTTTC
- - TRBJ1-5 TRBV10-2 CASSIERGNQPQHF TGCGCCAGCAGTATTGAAAGGGGTAATCAGCCCCAGCATTTT
TRBD1 - TRBJ1-6 TRBV3-1 CACGQGNSPLHF TGTGCCTGCGGACAGGGTAATTCACCCCTCCACTTT
- - TRBJ1-6 TRBV9 CASSQRGNSPLHF TGTGCCAGCAGCCAACGTGGGAATTCACCCCTCCACTTT
- - TRBJ1-5 TRBV7-6 CASSRTTGGVDQPQHF TGTGCCAGCAGCCGCACGACAGGCGGGGTCGATCAGCCCCAGCATTTT
TRBD1 - TRBJ2-4 TRBV5-4 CASSSGQGRNIQYF TGTGCCAGCAGCTCAGGACAGGGGAGAAACATTCAGTACTTC
- - TRBJ1-2 TRBV4-2 CASRRDGTGEVGYTF TGTGCCAGCAGGCGGGACGGGACCGGGGAAGTAGGCTACACCTTC
- - TRBJ2-3 TRBV29-1 CSVEGGASTDTQYF TGCAGCGTTGAAGGAGGGGCGAGCACAGATACGCAGTATTTT
- few TRBJ1-1 TRBV7-9 CASSLDVEAFF TGTGCCAGCAGCTTAGATGTTGAAGCTTTCTTT
TRBD1 few TRBJ2-7 TRBV20-1 CSARTRDRAHEQYF TGCAGTGCTAGAACTCGGGACAGGGCCCACGAGCAGTACTTC
- few TRBJ1-1 TRBV20-1 CSAMVLTARRAPFF TGCAGTGCCATGGTACTTACAGCACGCAGGGCTCCTTTCTTT
- many TRBJ2-3 TRBV7-2 CASSPPGGPLDTQYF TGTGCCAGCAGCCCACCAGGGGGGCCTTTAGATACGCAGTATTTT
- - TRBJ1-2 TRBV28 CASSLGHFYGYTF TGTGCCAGCAGCCTGGGACATTTCTATGGCTACACCTTC
- many TRBJ2-1 TRBV7-2 CASLDGNYNEQFF TGTGCCAGCCTGGATGGGAACTACAATGAGCAGTTCTTC
TRBD2 few TRBJ2-1 TRBV7-3 CASSSTSGGADEQFF TGTGCCAGCAGTTCGACTAGCGGGGGGGCTGATGAGCAGTTCTTC
- few TRBJ1-4 TRBV18 CASSPRVPATNEKLFF TGTGCCAGCTCACCCAGAGTCCCCGCAACTAATGAAAAACTGTTTTTT
TRBD2 - TRBJ2-5 TRBV3-1 CASSQDSASGAGETQYF TGTGCCAGCAGCCAAGATTCGGCTAGCGGGGCCGGGGAGACCCAGTACTTC
TRBD2 - TRBJ2-5 TRBV7-2 CASSLGDGGTQETQYF TGTGCCAGCAGCTTGGGAGACGGGGGGACCCAAGAGACCCAGTACTTC
- few TRBJ2-3 TRBV11-2 CASSPSTVSTDTQYF TGTGCCAGCAGCCCGTCGACAGTTAGCACAGATACGCAGTATTTT
- - TRBJ1-3 TRBV6-5 CASSYSSFRGNTIYF TGTGCCAGCAGTTACTCGAGCTTTAGAGGAAACACCATATATTTT
- many TRBJ2-7 TRBV7-9 CASSLGDEQYF TGTGCCAGCAGTTTGGGGGACGAGCAGTACTTC
- - TRBJ1-1 TRBV4-2 CASSRKSGMDWRNTEAFF TGTGCCAGCAGCCGAAAGAGTGGGATGGACTGGAGGAACACTGAAGCTTTCTTT
- - TRBJ1-2 TRBV6-5 CASSLRPDSSNYGYTF TGTGCCAGCAGCCTACGACCCGACAGTTCGAACTATGGCTACACCTTC
- few TRBJ1-3 TRBV7-6 CASSARLDRSGNTIYF TGTGCCAGCAGCGCGAGATTGGACCGCTCTGGAAACACCATATATTTT
- few TRBJ2-7 TRBV5-1 CASSPGGTYEQYF TGCGCCAGCAGTCCCGGCGGGACCTACGAGCAGTACTTC
TRBD2 - TRBJ2-3 TRBV18 CASSPTPGLAGDFTDTQYF TGTGCCAGCTCACCGACCCCGGGACTAGCGGGGGATTTCACAGATACGCAGTATTTT
- few TRBJ1-6 TRBV5-1 CASSLEPGHSYNSPLHF TGCGCCAGCAGCTTGGAACCGGGCCACTCCTATAATTCACCCCTCCACTTT
- few TRBJ1-1 TRBV6-2/TRBV6-3 CASSNPHWGINTEAFF TGTGCCAGCAGTAACCCGCACTGGGGGATCAACACTGAAGCTTTCTTT
- few TRBJ2-5 TRBV6-5 CASTPSGAIRETQYF TGTGCCAGCACCCCAAGTGGCGCAATCCGGGAGACCCAGTACTTC
- many TRBJ2-1 TRBV24-1 CATTAGGRPYNEQFF TGTGCCACCACGGCAGGGGGGCGGCCCTACAATGAGCAGTTCTTC
- many TRBJ1-1 TRBV5-1 CASSSTGKAFF TGCGCCAGCAGCTCGACGGGGAAAGCTTTCTTT
- few TRBJ2-3 TRBV7-3 CASSPGSGASPDTQYF TGTGCCAGCAGCCCAGGATCAGGGGCCTCGCCAGATACGCAGTATTTT
- many TRBJ1-5 TRBV7-9 CASSLEGGQPQHF TGTGCCAGCAGCTTAGAGGGAGGCCAGCCCCAGCATTTT
- once TRBJ2-1 TRBV7-2 CASSSGTPINEQFF TGTGCCAGCAGCTCCGGGACCCCCATAAATGAGCAGTTCTTC
- many TRBJ2-7 TRBV5-1 CASSLTRAAAYEQYF TGCGCCAGCAGCCTCACACGGGCCGCAGCCTACGAGCAGTACTTC
TRBD2 - TRBJ2-2 TRBV7-3 CASSASGGHTGELFF TGTGCCAGCAGCGCTAGCGGGGGGCACACCGGGGAGCTGTTTTTT
- - TRBJ2-1 TRBV9 CASSPPVDDNEQFF TGTGCCAGCAGCCCCCCCGTAGATGACAATGAGCAGTTCTTC
- few TRBJ2-7 TRBV7-9 CASSLAAGSAEQYF TGTGCCAGCAGCTTAGCTGCGGGGTCGGCCGAGCAGTACTTC
- few TRBJ2-3 TRBV20-1 CSASSPWDTQYF TGCAGTGCTAGCTCGCCCTGGGATACGCAGTATTTT
TRBD2 many TRBJ2-5 TRBV10-3 CAISGWGGDETQYF TGTGCCATCAGTGGCTGGGGGGGGGATGAGACCCAGTACTTC
- - TRBJ2-1 TRBV7-3 CASSYTGSSYNEQFF TGTGCCAGCAGCTATACGGGCAGCTCCTACAATGAGCAGTTCTTC
TRBD2 - TRBJ2-3 TRBV24-1 CATSDPRTSWYF TGTGCCACCAGTGACCCTAGGACTAGCTGGTATTTT
TRBD2 - TRBJ2-1 TRBV4-3 CASSQGVGRGSYNEQFF TGCGCCAGCAGCCAAGGAGTAGGGAGGGGCTCCTACAATGAGCAGTTCTTC